These 28 T cell receptor beta chains share one sample of origin, sequenced in a study of blood T cells in healthy people across ages. For the second PCR, which ran for roughly 6 to 12 cycles, a sample-barcoded 5' primer and a J-beta primer mix were used. TCRdb recomputed calls from the 5' RACE reads with MiXCR, one row per CDR3 protein. In the table there are just under 900,000 distinct CDR3 sequences, roughly 26% of which are singletons. Sequenced: blood. Every receptor here comes from a woman over 75 in good health.

This clonotype was seen a single time. This chain links TRBV12-3 or TRBV12-4 with TRBJ2-4, with 7 bases matching TRBD1. The end of the DNA fits TRBJ2-7 better, so the J call may be wrong. CDR3 size: 14 residues. The CDR3 DNA sequence: TGTGCCAGCAGTCCCCAGGACAGGTTCTACGAGCAGTACTTC. Protein sequence: CASSPQDRFYEQYF.

The chain recombines TRBV29-1 with TRBJ1-1, with D possibly matching TRBD1 (6 bases). Trimming shortened V by 8 bases and J by 7 bases, and 17 bases separated the two germline ends. The CDR3 length is 12 residues. Germline assignment: CDR1 SQVTM and CDR2 ANQGSEA. The CDR3 sequence is CSLSGTNHEAFF. In DNA form, the CDR3 reads TGCAGCCTGTCCGGGACAAACCATGAAGCTTTCTTT.

This clonotype has ten or more counts. The chain has TRBV20-1 and TRBJ2-3; D unclear. V was pared by 5 bases and J by 6 bases, with 9 bases between. The CDR3 spans 11 residues. The V gene's germline CDR1 is DFQATT and CDR2 SNEGSKA (reference sequence). CDR3 bases: TGCAGTGCTGTATACGAGGATACGCAGTATTTT. Protein: CSAVYEDTQYF.

At least ten counts were recorded for this clonotype. V and J are TRBV6-6 and TRBJ2-1, with a possible D match to TRBD1 (6 bases). The CDR3 is 15 amino acids. The germline V and J ends were trimmed by 7 bases and 0 bases, with 13 bases remaining between them. From germline, CDR1 is MNHNY and CDR2 SVGAGI (reference sequence). As DNA, the CDR3 is TGTGCCAGCAACCCCGACAGGAGCTCCTACAATGAGCAGTTCTTC. It translates to CASNPDRSSYNEQFF.

In its sample, this clonotype was seen a few times. V and J are TRBV6-5 and TRBJ1-2; D uncertain. The germline gives CDR1 MNHEY, CDR2 SVGAGI. This CDR3 region has 14 residues. The ends were cut back, 0 bases at V and 4 bases at J, with 9 bases in the middle. CDR3 amino acids: CASSYSPNLYGYTF. The CDR3 DNA reads TGTGCCAGCAGTTACTCGCCAAACCTCTATGGCTACACCTTC.

This clonotype occurred many times. The V and J genes are TRBV20-1 and TRBJ1-2; no definite D call. Trimming pared 3 bases from V and 6 bases from J, leaving 20 bases between. Germline CDR1 DFQATT, CDR2 SNEGSKA (reference sequence). CDR3 length: 15 residues. The CDR3 DNA is TGCAGTGCTAGCACCCGAAGAGACGACGGTAATGGCTACACCTTC. Protein: CSASTRRDDGNGYTF.

This clonotype has ten or more counts. The rearrangement uses TRBV15 and TRBJ2-7, with 7 bases identical to TRBD1. CDR1 and CDR2 from the germline V gene are LNHNV and YYDKDF (reference sequence). This CDR3 is built from 17 residues. The ends lost 0 bases at V and 2 bases at J; junction bases unmatched: 10. This CDR3 reads CATSRDLSYRGPYEQYF. CDR3 nucleotide sequence: TGTGCCACCAGCAGAGATCTCTCTTACAGGGGTCCCTACGAGCAGTACTTC.

Details on this clonotype: Germline and junction disagree at one end, which may indicate a read error. This chain uses TRBV7-8 with TRBJ2-6; maybe TRBD2 (6 bases). This CDR3 is built from 18 residues. Per germline, CDR1 SGHVS and CDR2 FQNEAQ. The DNA of the CDR3 is TGTGCCAGCAGCTTAGGCAGGAGCGGGTTCTCTGGGGCCAACGTCCAGACTTTC. Translated, it gives CASSLGRSGFSGANVQTF.

Details on this clonotype: A much larger clone sits a single nucleotide away, making a read error possible. The chain employs TRBV30 and TRBJ2-1; D perhaps matches TRBD2 (6 bases). The CDR3 totals 12 residues. Germline lookup yields CDR1 GTSNPN and CDR2 SVGIG (reference sequence). The CDR3 here is CVWKGGALEQFF. CDR3 sequence (DNA): TGTGTCTGGAAAGGAGGGGCCTTGGAGCAGTTCTTC.

The chain combines TRBV20-1 with TRBJ1-1; D call uncertain. Germline CDR1 DFQATT, CDR2 SNEGSKA (reference sequence). The V end was cut by 2 bases, the J end by 0 bases, with 7 bases between. CDR3 length: 13 amino acids. CDR3 amino acids: CSARFSLNTEAFF. The CDR3 DNA sequence: TGCAGTGCTAGATTCAGTTTGAACACTGAAGCTTTCTTT.

This clonotype was counted ten times or more. A read error may explain this, as a much larger clone is one base away. This chain uses TRBV5-1 with TRBJ1-6, with D possibly TRBD1 on 6 matching bases. This CDR3 contains 14 residues. CDR1 SGHRS and CDR2 YFSETQ come from the germline V gene. Written as DNA, the CDR3 is TGCGCCAGCAGCCCCGGGACACGAGATTCACCCCGCCACTTT. Encoded protein: CASSPGTRDSPRHF.

This chain uses TRBV30 with TRBJ2-7; D is perhaps TRBD2 (6 bases). Germline V lookup: CDR1 GTSNPN, CDR2 SVGIG (reference sequence). Trimming took 3 bases from V and 3 from J, leaving 15 bases between them. The CDR3 extends over 14 amino acids. The chain's CDR3 is CAWRRPGGDYEQYF. For the CDR3, the DNA is TGTGCCTGGAGAAGGCCAGGAGGGGACTACGAGCAGTACTTC.

On this clonotype: Mismatch with germline at one junction end may stem from a read error. J is TRBJ1-6 and V is TRBV3-1; no clear D gene. The CDR3 totals 13 residues. CDR1 and CDR2 from the germline V gene are LGHDT and YNNKEL (reference sequence). CDR3 sequence reads: CASSNQRNSPRHF. The DNA for the CDR3 is TGTGCCAGCAGCAACCAGCGGAATTCACCCCGCCACTTT.

The count of this clonotype is one. This chain joins TRBV28 and TRBJ1-2; D is unclear. The V gene's germline CDR1 is MDHEN and CDR2 SYDVKM. Trimming took 2 bases from V and 12 from J, leaving 13 bases between them. This CDR3 has 12 residues. Here the CDR3 reads CASSLTAGIHTF. The CDR3 DNA follows: TGTGCCAGCAGTTTAACCGCGGGAATCCACACCTTC.

This clonotype was observed at least ten times. The chain has TRBV7-9 and TRBJ1-2; no firm D call. Germline assignment: CDR1 SEHNR and CDR2 FQNEAQ (reference sequence). Trimming shortened V by 1 base and J by 2 bases, and 8 bases separated the two germline ends. The CDR3 has 14 amino acids. This CDR3 is CASSLVAENYGYTF. The CDR3, as DNA: TGTGCCAGCAGCTTAGTAGCGGAAAACTATGGCTACACCTTC. The whole variable domain, remainder taken from reference TRBV7-9 and TRBJ1-2, is DTGVSQNPRHKITKRGQNVTFRCDPISEHNRLYWYRQTLGQGPEFLTYFQNEAQLEKSRLLSDRFSAERPKGSFSTLEIQRTEQGDSAMYLCASSLVAENYGYTFGSGTRLTVV.

The rearrangement links TRBV20-1 to TRBJ2-1, with TRBD2 matching over 11 bases. The CDR3 covers 16 residues. Unmatched junction bases numbered 7, after V lost 0 bases and J lost 6 bases. The germline gives CDR1 DFQATT, CDR2 SNEGSKA (reference sequence). The CDR3 protein is CSARDPGTSGRNEQFF. The CDR3, as DNA: TGCAGTGCTAGAGACCCCGGGACTAGCGGACGCAATGAGCAGTTCTTC.

This clonotype was found many times. The J gene is TRBJ1-6, the V gene TRBV20-1; D not certain. CDR3 length: 14 amino acids. Germline CDR1 and CDR2: DFQATT and SNEGSKA (reference sequence). Trimming stripped 3 bases from V and 7 bases from J, with 13 bases between. The CDR3 DNA follows: TGCAGTGCTAGTAGAGGGTCCATGAATTCACCCCTCCACTTT. This gives the protein CSASRGSMNSPLHF.

This clonotype was recorded a few times. The J gene is TRBJ2-3, the V gene TRBV18; TRBD2 agrees at 10 bases. This CDR3 is built from 19 residues. V shed 0 bases and J 0 bases; nucleotides not matched to a gene: 9. CDR1 KGHSH and CDR2 LQKENI come from the germline V gene. Here the CDR3 DNA reads TGTGCCAGCTCACCACCGGTTTCCGGACTAGCGGCTAGCACAGATACGCAGTATTTT. Protein: CASSPPVSGLAASTDTQYF.

The chain combines TRBV2 with TRBJ2-5; 9 nucleotides align to TRBD2. V lost 8 bases and J lost 5; bases outside the gene matches: 9. The CDR3 consists of 14 residues. Germline lookup yields CDR1 SNHLY and CDR2 FYNNEI. The CDR3 loop is CASDGAGGYETQYF. CDR3 DNA sequence: TGTGCCAGCGATGGGGCGGGGGGGTACGAGACCCAGTACTTC.

This clonotype has just a few counts. One base away lies a much larger clone, so this may be a sequencing read error. This chain links TRBV6-5 with TRBJ1-6; 7 bases line up with TRBD1. The CDR3 has 15 amino acids. Germline CDR1 is MNHEY and CDR2 is SVGAGI. Written as DNA, the CDR3 is TGTGCCAGCAGTTACTTGGGACAGTATAATTCACCCCCCCACTTT. Encoded protein: CASSYLGQYNSPPHF.

The J gene is TRBJ2-2, the V gene TRBV29-1; D gene uncertain. Germline lookup yields CDR1 SQVTM and CDR2 ANQGSEA. V lost 1 base and J 6 bases, leaving 9 bases between the germline ends. This CDR3 has 13 amino acids. The CDR3 reads CSVEVVQAGELFF. The CDR3 DNA reads as TGCAGCGTTGAAGTAGTCCAGGCCGGGGAGCTGTTTTTT.

This clonotype appeared many times. The chain links TRBV5-5 to TRBJ1-2; D is ambiguous. CDR1 is SGHKS and CDR2 is YYEKEE in the germline V gene (reference sequence). This CDR3 is 13 amino acids long. The V end was cut by 5 bases, the J end by 2 bases, with 10 bases between. CDR3 bases: TGTGCCAGCAGTACCAGCGAGAACTATGGCTACACCTTC. This codes for CASSTSENYGYTF.

To note about this clonotype: A much bigger clone sits one base away, suggesting this may be a read error. The chain recombines TRBV2 with TRBJ1-6; the match to TRBD1 covers 9 bases. V lost 5 bases, J lost 12 bases, and 11 bases stayed unmatched. Germline V gene sequence: CDR1 SNHLY, CDR2 FYNNEI. This CDR3 is 15 amino acids long. The CDR3, as DNA: TGTGCCAGCAGTCCTACAGGGGGCCAAGGTTTACCCCTCCACTTT. Translating it yields CASSPTGGQGLPLHF. The complete variable domain, with remaining parts taken from reference TRBV2 and TRBJ1-6, reads EPEVTQTPSHQVTQMGQEVILRCVPISNHLYFYWYRQILGQKVEFLVSFYNNEISEKSEIFDDQFSVERPDGSNFTLKIRSTKLEDSAMYFCASSPTGGQGLPLHFGNGTRLTVT.

Comment on this clonotype: A much larger clone is a single base away; this may be a read error. This chain links TRBV7-9 with TRBJ2-4; D is unclear. CDR3 length equals 15 residues. The V end lost 5 bases, the J end lost 2 bases, and 13 bases lay between the germline ends. CDR1 SEHNR and CDR2 FQNEAQ come from the germline V gene (reference sequence). The CDR3 DNA reads TGTGCCAGCAGCCCAATGAGCGATACCAAAAACATTCAGTACTTC. Its protein is CASSPMSDTKNIQYF.

In the case of this clonotype: A much larger clone differs from this one at a single base, so this may be a read error. The rearrangement joins TRBV20-1 to TRBJ2-7; D is perhaps TRBD1 (6 bases). TRBJ2-5 matches the DNA end more closely, so the J call is doubtful. Germline-derived CDR1 and CDR2 are DFQATT and SNEGSKA (reference sequence). The CDR3 runs to 12 residues. Written as DNA, the CDR3 is TGCAGGGCTAGGGGGTCCAGTCAGACCCAGTACTTC. Its protein product is CRARGSSQTQYF.

The table lists this clonotype with many counts. The V and J genes are TRBV7-9 and TRBJ2-1, with 9 positions matching TRBD2. The V segment lost 5 bases and the J segment 4 bases; nucleotides outside the gene matches: 9. Germline CDR1 SEHNR, CDR2 FQNEAQ (reference sequence). This CDR3 contains 16 residues. CDR3 sequence reads: CASSPWAGGSYNEQFF. As DNA, the CDR3 is TGTGCCAGCAGCCCCTGGGCGGGGGGGTCGTACAATGAGCAGTTCTTC.

This clonotype was seen a few times. V and J are TRBV6-2 or TRBV6-3 and TRBJ1-4, with 8 nucleotides matching TRBD1. With V trimmed by 2 bases and J by 8 bases, 7 bases remained unmatched. The CDR3 is 15 amino acids. The V gene's germline CDR1 is MNHEY and CDR2 SVGEGT. As DNA, the CDR3 is TGTGCCAGCAGTTACCCTGGACAGGGTGAAGAAAAACTGTTTTTT. As protein: CASSYPGQGEEKLFF.

This clonotype was counted only a few times. The chain has TRBV7-2 and TRBJ2-1; a weak D match, TRBD1 (5 bases). The CDR3 is 14 amino acids. CDR1 and CDR2 (germline): SGHTA, FQGNSA. Deletions cut 2 bases from V and 9 bases from J, with 14 bases between. The CDR3 DNA reads TGTGCCAGCAGCTTATTGGTAGCTAGGGGTGAGCAGTTCTTC. Amino acid sequence: CASSLLVARGEQFF.